The TCR beta chain under discussion was sequenced for a study of blood T cell repertoires in COVID-19 (TCRdb year 2020). Describing the broader study: Samples from collaborators originated in the United States, Italy and Spain and spanned both the acute and convalescent phases of COVID-19. HLA class I and class II types, where available, came from metadata supplied by the sample provider rather than from assay-based typing. A freely available public database, intended as a resource for researchers studying the immune response to SARS-CoV-2, is where the repertoires were released. The material from the prospective study consisted of cDNA or gDNA derived from T cells, B-cell-depleted T cells, or PBMCs. The sample metadata nearly always contained a de-identified subject ID, COVID-19 status, age in years and sex. The samples were drawn from two sources: the first 160 participants of the ongoing ImmuneRACE study, and 1,200 or so subjects contributed by 6 global collaborators. Subjects who had been exposed to COVID-19, were actively infected with it, or had recovered from it provided the deeply sampled blood TCRbeta repertoires that made up the dataset. General findings and caveats noted by the study authors: The amount of clinical and demographic metadata varied by source and participant and was provided uncurated.

The collaborating institutions used their own protocols to collect whole blood in K2EDTA tubes. For TCRbeta analysis, collaborator samples were shipped as frozen whole blood, as isolated PBMCs, or as DNA extracted from either sample type. TCRbeta CDR3 regions were amplified from genomic DNA by means of the immunoSEQ Assay, a bias-controlled multiplex PCR. Concerning the study's data processing: The number of nucleated cells in each sample was estimated from the amplification of reference gene primers within the assay. To quantify the absolute abundance of each unique TCRbeta CDR3 rearrangement, sequence reads were collapsed and filtered. Productive Simpson clonality was computed per sample as the square root of Simpson's diversity index over productive rearrangements. The immuneACCESS repertoire file appears here via TCRdb, limited to in-frame rearrangements. These files lack a portion of the clones; in checked studies, under half of the deficit traces to unresolved V genes, and the cause of the others is not known. The V and J calls and clone size are taken from that table; D and trimming were inferred from the DNA. The sample table contains roughly 38,000 clones; only one count was recorded for approximately 80% of them. Under 5% of the sample goes to the ten largest clones.

The CDR3 starts with the cysteine, ends with the phenylalanine, and has 13 residues. The entry retains the CDR3 DNA only, 39 bases that are in frame from base 1. From the germline V gene (reference sequence), CDR1 is LGHDT and CDR2 is YNNKEL. Unmatched junction bases come to 3, with V trimmed by 1 base and J by 9 bases. In regard to this clone: Its antigen is not yet known. No much larger clonotype is one base removed from it; base qualities were not supplied.

The source is a man between 50 and 59 years old with active COVID-19. Sequences were obtained from peripheral blood. Recombination linked TRBV3-1 (or the pseudogene TRBV3-2) to TRBJ2-3; TRBD1 matches 8 bases in the middle. Read as DNA, the sequence is TGTGCCAGCAGCCAAGGGGACAGGCCCACGCAGTATTTT. Its protein reads: CASSQGDRPTQYF.